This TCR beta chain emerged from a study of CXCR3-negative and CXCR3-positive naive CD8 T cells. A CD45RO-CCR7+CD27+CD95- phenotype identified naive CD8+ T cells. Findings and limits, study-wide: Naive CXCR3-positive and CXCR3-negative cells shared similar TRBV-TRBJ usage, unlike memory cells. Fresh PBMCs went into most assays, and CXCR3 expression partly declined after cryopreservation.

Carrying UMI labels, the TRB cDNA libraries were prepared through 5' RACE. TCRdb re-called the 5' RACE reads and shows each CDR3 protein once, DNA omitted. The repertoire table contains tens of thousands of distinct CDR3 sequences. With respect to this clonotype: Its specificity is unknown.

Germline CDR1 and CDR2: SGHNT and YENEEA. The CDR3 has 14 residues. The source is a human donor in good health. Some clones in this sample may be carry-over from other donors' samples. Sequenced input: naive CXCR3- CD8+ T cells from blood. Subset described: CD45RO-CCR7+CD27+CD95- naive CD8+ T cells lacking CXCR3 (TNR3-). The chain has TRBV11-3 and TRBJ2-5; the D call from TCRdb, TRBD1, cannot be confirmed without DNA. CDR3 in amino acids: CASSPDAGDETQYF. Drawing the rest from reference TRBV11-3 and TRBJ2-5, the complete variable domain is EAGVVQSPRYKIIEKKQPVAFWCNPISGHNTLYWYLQNLGQGPELLIRYENEEAVDDSQLPKDRFSAERLKGVDSTLKIQPAELGDSAVYLCASSPDAGDETQYFGPGTRLLVL.